The TCR beta chain under discussion was sequenced for a study of blood T cell repertoires in COVID-19. About the research overall: PBMCs, B-cell-depleted T cells, or T cells were the source of the cDNA or gDNA that made up the material.

As handled by the study authors: Quantification of nucleated cells was approximated via reference gene primer amplification. Profiling relied on immunoSEQ multiplex PCR, and the TCRdb table lists in-frame clones only, not all of them. V, J and clone size derive from that table, while D and trimming were established from the DNA sequence. The sample carries 100,000 to 150,000 clones, 80% to 90% recorded once. The sample holds one count of this clone. Seattle-derived patients entered the study during active infection and were followed longitudinally. Germline V gene sequence: CDR1 SGHTA, CDR2 FQGNSA. Trimming shortened V by 1 base and J by 1 base, and 5 bases separated the two germline ends. The CDR3 is made up of 13 amino acids.

The genes are TRBV7-2 and TRBJ2-7; no clear D gene. The origin of this receptor is a man in his sixties with COVID-19, enrolled during active disease. Sequencing was carried out using peripheral blood. In DNA, the CDR3 is TGTGCCAGCAGCTTAGTACAGTCCTACGAGCAGTACTTC. Its protein product is CASSLVQSYEQYF.